A selection of T cell receptor beta chains follows, all from one sample in a study of T cells expressing NK-cell markers. TCRdb reanalyzed the 5' RACE reads, giving one entry per CDR3 protein sequence and no DNA. This listing includes some 120,000 distinct CDR3 sequences. The sample taken for sequencing was blood T cells: a sorted CD56 or NKG2C T cell subset, CD4+ or CD8+ T cells, or bulk PBMC T cells (not recorded which). The receptors were sampled from a woman between 18 and 75 years old in good health. Both conserved end residues are part of each CDR3. Clone size is given for some rows only: seen once, a few or many times, or a class if the clone is expanded.

.,TRBJ2-1,TRBV12-3/TRBV12-4,CATAPSIAADYNEQFF
.,TRBJ1-2,TRBV4-1,CASSQGFYGGYGYTF
.,TRBJ2-1,TRBV3-1,CASLVREGSIEQFF
.,TRBJ2-7,TRBV7-9,CASSLASEYEQYF
.,TRBJ1-1,TRBV20-1,CSARPQGGTEAFF
.,TRBJ1-1,TRBV12-3/TRBV12-4,CASGIGGDTEAFF
.,TRBJ2-2,TRBV4-3,CASSQELGGTGELFF
.,TRBJ2-4,TRBV4-3,CASSQNSKNIQYF
.,TRBJ1-6,TRBV12-3/TRBV12-4,CASSPTGSPLHF
.,TRBJ2-2,TRBV7-9,CASSLAHESNEELFF
.,TRBJ1-5,TRBV12-3/TRBV12-4,CASRRQGEDQPQHF
.,TRBJ1-3,TRBV12-3/TRBV12-4,CASSLTQNTIYF
.,TRBJ2-5,TRBV5-1,CASSSSGSWETQYF
.,TRBJ2-6,TRBV29-1,CSVAGTRAAGANVLTF
.,TRBJ2-2,TRBV10-3,CAISEFWNTGELFF
.,TRBJ2-1,TRBV19,CASTLTALNEQFF
.,TRBJ2-5,TRBV12-3/TRBV12-4,CASSLPSPGLQETQYF
.,TRBJ1-1,TRBV19,CASSIDDTEAFF
.,TRBJ1-2,TRBV28,CASSLQGGWGYGYTF
.,TRBJ2-7,TRBV28,CASSGVASYEQYF
.,TRBJ2-3,TRBV19,CASSGPSGADTQYF
.,TRBJ2-2,TRBV2,CASSGTSGGANTGELFF
.,TRBJ1-1,TRBV7-2,CASSLRTENTEAFF
.,TRBJ2-3,TRBV10-1,CASQQGGRAGGTDTQYF
.,TRBJ2-5,TRBV20-1,CSAGSGEEETQYF
.,TRBJ1-5,TRBV19,CASAESGNQPQHF
.,TRBJ1-6,TRBV11-2,CASRLLTGASSYNSPLHF
.,TRBJ2-7,TRBV6-5,CASSLPGDSYEQYF
.,TRBJ2-5,TRBV5-1,CASSFTRDQETQYF
.,TRBJ1-6,TRBV12-3/TRBV12-4,CASSFSPSPLHF
.,TRBJ1-1,TRBV13,CASSPRGHMNTEAFF
.,TRBJ1-5,TRBV6-5,CASSYSVGGNQPQHF
.,TRBJ2-5,TRBV5-4,CASSLVGSGRAAGTQYF
.,TRBJ1-2,TRBV20-1,CSARDHGETVNYGYTF
.,TRBJ1-2,TRBV5-1,CASSLERLGYTF
medium-sized,TRBJ2-1,TRBV10-2,CASSEGLGEAPYNEQFF
.,TRBJ2-5,TRBV27,CASSPWGLAGGHQETQYF
.,TRBJ1-1,TRBV7-2,CASSHGGGTEAFF
.,TRBJ2-1,TRBV7-2,CASSPTSSYNEQFF
.,TRBJ2-7,TRBV20-1,CSARDPGAEVYEQYF
.,TRBJ2-7,TRBV13,CATERGAGGDEQYF
.,TRBJ2-3,TRBV27,CASASGGTQYF
.,TRBJ2-1,TRBV5-1,CASSLAATSYNEQFF
.,TRBJ1-1,TRBV5-5,CASSLVRVVNTEAFF
.,TRBJ2-1,TRBV11-3,CASSLGGGREYNEQFF
.,TRBJ2-4,TRBV5-4,CASSRGGENIQYF